A single sample gave rise to the 22 T cell receptor beta chains below, sequenced in a study of OX40 agonist ivuxolimab in advanced cancers. Sequencing used immunoSEQ multiplex PCR; TCRdb keeps in-frame clones, though not all of them. This table holds about 42,000 clones, 85% to 90% found once. This sample comprised CD4+ or CD8+ T cells sorted from blood, obtained in a trial of the OX40 agonist ivuxolimab. These receptors were taken from an adult with an advanced solid tumor such as melanoma, head and neck, liver or kidney cancer.

This clone was counted many times. This sequence joins TRBV5-6 and TRBJ1-5; D gene uncertain. The germline CDR1 and CDR2 sequences are SGHDT and YYEEEE. CDR3 length: 14 amino acids. The V and J ends lost 0 bases and 6 bases respectively, with 10 bases between them. CDR3 in DNA: TGTGCCAGCAGCTTGGGGGGTTTAGGTCAGCCCCAGCATTTT. This encodes CASSLGGLGQPQHF.

This sequence joins TRBV27 and TRBJ1-3, with D tentatively TRBD1 (6 bases). Between the trimmed V and J ends, which lost 3 bases and 2 bases, there was a span of 8 bases. Germline CDR1 reads MNHEY; CDR2 reads SMNVEV (reference sequence). The CDR3 is 14 amino acids. In DNA form, the CDR3 reads TGTGCCAGCAGTTTCCAGGGGACTGGAAACACCATATATTTT. This sequence encodes CASSFQGTGNTIYF.

The rearrangement links TRBV27 to TRBJ2-1, with TRBD1 identical over 10 bases. With 2 bases clipped from V and 8 bases from J, the junction kept 0 bases outside the gene matches. The CDR3 is 13 amino acids. Germline loops: CDR1 MNHEY, CDR2 SMNVEV (reference sequence). The CDR3 DNA reads as TGTGCCAGCAGTTTAGGGACAGGGGATGAGCAGTTCTTC. Translating gives CASSLGTGDEQFF.

V is TRBV6-5 and J is TRBJ2-7; tentative D call: TRBD1 (6 bases). In germline, CDR1 is MNHEY, CDR2 SVGAGI. V was trimmed by 2 bases and J by 3 bases, leaving 11 bases between them. The CDR3 is 14 amino acids. The CDR3 loop is CASSYPGHLYEQYV. The CDR3 DNA reads TGTGCCAGCAGTTACCCGGGACATCTCTACGAGCAGTACGTC.

The rearrangement links TRBV7-9 to TRBJ1-1; possible D gene TRBD1, 5 bases. The CDR3 is made up of 12 amino acids. V was trimmed by 5 bases and J by 1 base, leaving 5 bases between them. CDR1 and CDR2 from the germline V gene are SEHNR and FQNEAQ (reference sequence). The CDR3 nucleotides are TGTGCCAGCAGCCAGGGGAACACTGAAGCTTTCTTT. Protein product: CASSQGNTEAFF.

The V call is TRBV5-6, the J call TRBJ1-6; no firm D call. CDR3 length: 17 residues. The V gene's germline CDR1 is SGHDT and CDR2 YYEEEE. V lost 6 bases, J lost 5 bases, and 21 bases lay in between. Here the CDR3 reads CASTPLGLKGHNSPLHF. DNA of the CDR3: TGTGCCAGCACTCCCCTCGGACTAAAAGGCCATAATTCACCCCTCCACTTT. Full variable domain (rest looked up from reference TRBV5-6 and TRBJ1-6): DAGVTQSPTHLIKTRGQQVTLRCSPKSGHDTVSWYQQALGQGPQFIFQYYEEEERQRGNFPDRFSGHQFPNYSSELNVNALLLGDSALYLCASTPLGLKGHNSPLHFGNGTRLTVT.

This clone was observed a handful of times. The J gene is TRBJ2-7, the V gene TRBV2; 13 positions match TRBD2. The V gene end was trimmed by 8 bases and the J gene end by 2 bases; junction bases not matched to a gene: 9. This CDR3 comprises 16 residues. Germline V gives CDR1 SNHLY, CDR2 FYNNEI. CDR3 DNA sequence: TGTGCCAGCGGTGGTCCCGGGACTAGCGGGACCTACGAGCAGTACTTC. Translation: CASGGPGTSGTYEQYF.

This sequence joins TRBV4-3 and TRBJ2-5; D is ambiguous. The germline V gene has CDR1 LGHNA and CDR2 YSLEER. Trimming removed 1 base from V and 2 bases from J, with 11 bases in between. The CDR3 consists of 15 residues. The CDR3 region is CASSQGLAMQETQYF. In DNA form, the CDR3 reads TGCGCCAGCAGCCAAGGTTTAGCAATGCAAGAGACCCAGTACTTC.

The V and J genes are TRBV4-1 and TRBJ2-5; TRBD1 matches at 9 bases. In germline, CDR1 is MGHRA, CDR2 YSYEKL. There are 16 residues in the CDR3. The junction had 7 bases not matched to a gene; V was cut back by 0 bases and J by 5 bases. The CDR3 DNA reads TGCGCCAGCAGCCAAGAAACACAGGGGGCGGTTGAGACCCAGTACTTC. Translating it yields CASSQETQGAVETQYF.

The rearrangement joins TRBV7-8 to TRBJ2-3, with TRBD2 matching 7 bases. CDR3 length equals 15 residues. Germline lookup yields CDR1 SGHVS and CDR2 FQNEAQ. Trimming took 1 base from V and 2 from J; bases not matched to a gene: 3. CDR3 coding DNA: TGTGCCAGCAGCTTAGAGCTAGCGGCCACAGATACGCAGTATTTT. As protein: CASSLELAATDTQYF.

The rearrangement joins TRBV10-3 to TRBJ2-1; no firm D call. In germline, CDR1 is ENHRY, CDR2 SYGVKD. CDR3 length: 14 residues. Trimming left V 0 bases short and J 5 bases short, with 8 bases between. DNA of the CDR3: TGTGCCATCAGTGAGTCCGGGCAGAACAATGAGCAGTTCTTC. As protein: CAISESGQNNEQFF.

The V gene is TRBV4-1, the J gene TRBJ1-2; D is unresolved. Trimming took off 1 base at V and 4 bases at J, with 10 bases between the two ends. Germline V lookup: CDR1 MGHRA, CDR2 YSYEKL. The CDR3 loop spans 14 amino acids. CDR3 in amino acids: CASSQAQLSYGYTF. DNA for the CDR3: TGCGCCAGCAGCCAAGCCCAGCTATCCTATGGCTACACCTTC.

The V call is TRBV4-1, the J call TRBJ2-3; 7 positions agree with TRBD2. The germline V gene encodes CDR1 MGHRA and CDR2 YSYEKL. V lost 1 base and J lost 0; bases outside the gene matches: 7. This CDR3 is built from 17 residues. The CDR3 coding sequence is TGCGCCAGCAGCCAAGTAGCCGGGGGGACTAGCACAGATACGCAGTATTTT. Protein sequence: CASSQVAGGTSTDTQYF.

This clone appeared a single time. The chain links TRBV7-8 to TRBJ2-1; no firm D call. The CDR3 has 13 residues. The germline gives CDR1 SGHVS, CDR2 FQNEAQ. The V and J ends lost 6 bases and 1 base respectively, with 7 bases between them. The CDR3 reads CASSPISYNEQFF. As DNA, the CDR3 is TGTGCCAGCAGTCCAATTTCCTACAATGAGCAGTTCTTC.

V gene TRBV6-5 combines with J gene TRBJ1-6; D unresolved. This CDR3 is 12 amino acids long. V lost 5 bases to trimming and J lost 8 bases, with 7 bases between them. Germline V gene sequence: CDR1 MNHEY, CDR2 SVGAGI. The CDR3 loop reads CASSAGYSPLHF. As DNA, the CDR3 is TGTGCCAGCAGTGCGGGTTATTCACCCCTCCACTTT.

The chain links TRBV4-3 to TRBJ2-1, with D maybe TRBD2 (5 bases). Germline V gives CDR1 LGHNA, CDR2 YSLEER. The CDR3 covers 15 residues. Trimming shortened V by 1 base and J by 0 bases, and 7 bases separated the two germline ends. The CDR3 spells CASSQGGSSYNEQFF. Written as DNA, the CDR3 is TGCGCCAGCAGCCAAGGAGGGAGCTCCTACAATGAGCAGTTCTTC.

The chain joins TRBV7-2 to TRBJ1-1; 7 positions agree with TRBD1. The CDR3 has 19 amino acids. Trimming removed 2 bases from V and 2 bases from J; junction bases left unmatched: 17. The germline V gene encodes CDR1 SGHTA and CDR2 FQGNSA. The CDR3 DNA follows: TGTGCCAGCAGCTTAAGGCCTAGGTTAACCGACAGGGAAAACACTGAAGCTTTCTTT. Residues: CASSLRPRLTDRENTEAFF.

This chain links TRBV19 with TRBJ2-3; no firm D call. CDR3 size: 13 residues. Per germline, CDR1 LNHDA and CDR2 SQIVND (reference sequence). The V and J ends lost 4 bases and 2 bases respectively, with 7 bases between them. For the CDR3, the DNA is TGTGCCAGTAGTACAGCTTTCACAGATACGCAGTATTTT. Translated, it gives CASSTAFTDTQYF.

The chain combines TRBV6-1 with TRBJ1-2; the D gene is possibly TRBD1 (5 bases). The CDR3 has 14 amino acids. V was clipped by 10 bases and J by 8 bases, with 23 bases between them. Germline values: CDR1 MNHNS, CDR2 SASEGT. CDR3 protein: CAILGRPVTLGYTF. The DNA of the CDR3 is TGTGCCATCCTGGGACGACCGGTGACATTGGGCTACACCTTC.

To note about this clone: A much larger clonotype is one base distant, so this may be a read error. Other DNA sequences from this sample encode an identical CDR3 as well. The chain joins TRBV6-5 to TRBJ1-5, with D possibly being TRBD1 (6 bases). The V gene lost 3 bases and the J gene lost 2 bases, with 8 bases spanning the gap. CDR1 MNHEY and CDR2 SVGAGI come from the germline V gene. The length of the CDR3 is 14 residues. CDR3 sequence reads: CASSYSGGNQPQHF. The CDR3 nucleotides are TGTGCCAGCAGTTATTCAGGGGGCAATCAGCCCCAGCATTTT.

This clone was seen only once. The chain couples TRBV5-6 to TRBJ2-7; D remains ambiguous. Germline assignment: CDR1 SGHDT and CDR2 YYEEEE. The CDR3 is 12 residues long. V lost 6 bases, J lost 3 bases, and 10 bases lay in between. The CDR3 reads CASTKGHYEQYF. CDR3 coding DNA: TGTGCCAGCACCAAGGGCCACTACGAGCAGTACTTC.

V is TRBV6-4 and J is TRBJ2-2, with D possibly called TRBD1 or TRBD2 (5 bases each). Germline V lookup: CDR1 MRHNA, CDR2 SNTAGT. The CDR3 has 14 residues. Trimming stripped 2 bases from V and 5 bases from J, with 9 bases between. CDR3 residues: CASSDRDGTGELFF. CDR3 DNA: TGTGCCAGCAGTGACAGGGACGGGACCGGGGAGCTGTTTTTT.